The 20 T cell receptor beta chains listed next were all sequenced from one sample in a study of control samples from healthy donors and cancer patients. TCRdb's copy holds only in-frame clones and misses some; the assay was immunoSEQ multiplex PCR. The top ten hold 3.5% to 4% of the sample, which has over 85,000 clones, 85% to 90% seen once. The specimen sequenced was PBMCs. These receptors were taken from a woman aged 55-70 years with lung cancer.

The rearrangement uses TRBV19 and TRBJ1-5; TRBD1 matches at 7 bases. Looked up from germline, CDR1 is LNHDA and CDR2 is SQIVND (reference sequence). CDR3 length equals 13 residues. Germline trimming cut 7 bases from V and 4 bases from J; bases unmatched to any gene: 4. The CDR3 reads CASNDRVNQPQHF. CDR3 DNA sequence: TGTGCCAGTAACGACAGGGTAAATCAGCCCCAGCATTTT.

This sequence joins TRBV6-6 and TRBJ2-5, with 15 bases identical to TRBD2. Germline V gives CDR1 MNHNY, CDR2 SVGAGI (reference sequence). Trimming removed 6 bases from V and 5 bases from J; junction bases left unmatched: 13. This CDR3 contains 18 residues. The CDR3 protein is CASSRMRTSGGAIETQYF. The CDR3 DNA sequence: TGTGCCAGCAGCCGAATGAGGACTAGCGGGGGGGCCATCGAGACCCAGTACTTC.

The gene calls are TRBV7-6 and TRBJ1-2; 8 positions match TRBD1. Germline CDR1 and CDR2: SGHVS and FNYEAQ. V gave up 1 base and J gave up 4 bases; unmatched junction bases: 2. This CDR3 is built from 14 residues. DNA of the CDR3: TGTGCCAGCAGCTTAGGCCAGGGGGCCTATGGCTACACCTTC. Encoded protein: CASSLGQGAYGYTF.

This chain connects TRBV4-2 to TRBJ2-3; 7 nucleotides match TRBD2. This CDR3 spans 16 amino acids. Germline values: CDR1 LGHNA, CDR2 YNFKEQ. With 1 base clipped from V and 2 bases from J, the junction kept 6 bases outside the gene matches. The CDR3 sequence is CASSQGTSTNTDTQYF. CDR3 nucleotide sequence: TGTGCCAGCAGCCAAGGGACTAGTACAAACACAGATACGCAGTATTTT.

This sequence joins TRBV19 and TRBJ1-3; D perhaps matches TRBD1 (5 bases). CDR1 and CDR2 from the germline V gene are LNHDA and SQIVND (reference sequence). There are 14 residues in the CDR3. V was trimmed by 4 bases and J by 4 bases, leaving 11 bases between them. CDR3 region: CASSTGTDGNTIYF. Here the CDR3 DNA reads TGTGCCAGTAGTACTGGGACGGACGGAAACACCATATATTTT.

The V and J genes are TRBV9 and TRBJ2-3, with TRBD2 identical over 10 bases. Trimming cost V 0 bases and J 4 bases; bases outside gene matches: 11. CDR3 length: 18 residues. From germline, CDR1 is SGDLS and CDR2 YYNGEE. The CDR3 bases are TGTGCCAGCAGCGTAGGGGTTTCGAGCGGGAGGGCCCCAGATACGCAGTATTTT. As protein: CASSVGVSSGRAPDTQYF.

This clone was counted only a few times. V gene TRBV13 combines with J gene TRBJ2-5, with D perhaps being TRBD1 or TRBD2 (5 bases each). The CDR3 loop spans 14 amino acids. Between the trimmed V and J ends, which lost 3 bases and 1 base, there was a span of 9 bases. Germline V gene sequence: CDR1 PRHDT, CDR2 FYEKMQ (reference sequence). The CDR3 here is CASSFGTVQETQYF. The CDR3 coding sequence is TGTGCCAGCAGCTTCGGGACGGTCCAAGAGACCCAGTACTTC.

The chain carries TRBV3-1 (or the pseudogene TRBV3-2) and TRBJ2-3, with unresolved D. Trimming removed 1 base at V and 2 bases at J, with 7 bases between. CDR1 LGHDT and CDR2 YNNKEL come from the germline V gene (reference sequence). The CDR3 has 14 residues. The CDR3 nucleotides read TGTGCCAGCAGCCAAGGGATTAACACAGATACGCAGTATTTT. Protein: CASSQGINTDTQYF.

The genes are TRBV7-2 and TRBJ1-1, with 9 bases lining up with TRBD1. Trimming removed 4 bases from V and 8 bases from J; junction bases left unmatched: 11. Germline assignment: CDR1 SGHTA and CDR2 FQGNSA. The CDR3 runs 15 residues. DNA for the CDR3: TGTGCCAGCAGCTCGTACGGAAACAGGGGGCAAGAAGCTTTCTTT. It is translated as CASSSYGNRGQEAFF.

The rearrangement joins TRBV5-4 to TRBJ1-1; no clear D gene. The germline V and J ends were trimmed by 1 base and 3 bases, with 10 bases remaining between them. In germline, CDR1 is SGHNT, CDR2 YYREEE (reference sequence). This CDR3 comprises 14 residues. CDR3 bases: TGTGCCAGCAGCTTGATGGGTGGGGACACTGAAGCTTTCTTT. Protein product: CASSLMGGDTEAFF.

This chain's CDR3 is CASSGAGNTEAFF. CDR3 nucleotide sequence: TGTGCCAGCAGCGGGGCAGGGAACACTGAAGCTTTCTTT. J is TRBJ1-1 and V is TRBV9; D is uncertain. V was clipped by 3 bases and J by 1 base, with 7 bases between them. Germline values: CDR1 SGDLS, CDR2 YYNGEE. CDR3 length: 13 residues.

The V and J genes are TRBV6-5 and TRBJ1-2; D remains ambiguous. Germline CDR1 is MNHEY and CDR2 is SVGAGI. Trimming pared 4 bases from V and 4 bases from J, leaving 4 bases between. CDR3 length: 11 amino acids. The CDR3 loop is CASSSIYGYTF. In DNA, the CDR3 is TGTGCCAGCAGTTCTATCTATGGCTACACCTTC.

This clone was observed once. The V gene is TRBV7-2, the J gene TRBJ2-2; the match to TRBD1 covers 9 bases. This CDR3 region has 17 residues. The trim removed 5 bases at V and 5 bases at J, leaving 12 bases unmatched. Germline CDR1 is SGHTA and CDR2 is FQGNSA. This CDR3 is CASSPTIQGATTGELFF. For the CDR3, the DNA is TGTGCCAGCAGCCCTACGATACAGGGGGCGACGACCGGGGAGCTGTTTTTT.

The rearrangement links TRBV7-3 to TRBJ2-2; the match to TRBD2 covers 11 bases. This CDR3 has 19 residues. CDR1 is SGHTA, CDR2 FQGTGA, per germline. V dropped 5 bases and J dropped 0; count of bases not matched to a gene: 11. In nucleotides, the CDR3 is TGTGCCAGCAGCCCCCGGGGTAGCGGGAGGGAAGCGAACACCGGGGAGCTGTTTTTT. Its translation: CASSPRGSGREANTGELFF.

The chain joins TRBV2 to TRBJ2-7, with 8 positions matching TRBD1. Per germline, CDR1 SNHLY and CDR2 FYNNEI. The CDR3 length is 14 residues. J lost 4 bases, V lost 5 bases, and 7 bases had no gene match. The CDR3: CASSPHRGLYEQYF. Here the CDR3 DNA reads TGTGCCAGCAGTCCTCACAGGGGGTTGTACGAGCAGTACTTC.

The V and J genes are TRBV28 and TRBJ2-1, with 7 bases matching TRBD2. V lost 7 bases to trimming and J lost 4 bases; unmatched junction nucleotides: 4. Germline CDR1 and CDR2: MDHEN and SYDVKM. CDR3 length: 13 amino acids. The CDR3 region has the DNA TGTGCCAGCACCCCTAGCGGTTACAATGAGCAGTTCTTC. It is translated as CASTPSGYNEQFF.

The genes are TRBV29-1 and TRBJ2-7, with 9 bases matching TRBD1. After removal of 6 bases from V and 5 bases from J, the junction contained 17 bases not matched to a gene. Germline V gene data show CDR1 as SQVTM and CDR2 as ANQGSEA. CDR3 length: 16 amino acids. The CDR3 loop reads CSVPKGGGTGSHEQYF. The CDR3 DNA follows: TGCAGCGTGCCCAAGGGGGGTGGGACAGGGAGCCACGAGCAGTACTTC.

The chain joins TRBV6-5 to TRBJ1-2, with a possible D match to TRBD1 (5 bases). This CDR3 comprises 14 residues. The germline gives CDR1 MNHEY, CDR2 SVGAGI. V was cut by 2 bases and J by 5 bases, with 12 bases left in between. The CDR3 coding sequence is TGTGCCAGCAGTTACGCAGGGTTCGGGTATGGCTACACCTTC. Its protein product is CASSYAGFGYGYTF.

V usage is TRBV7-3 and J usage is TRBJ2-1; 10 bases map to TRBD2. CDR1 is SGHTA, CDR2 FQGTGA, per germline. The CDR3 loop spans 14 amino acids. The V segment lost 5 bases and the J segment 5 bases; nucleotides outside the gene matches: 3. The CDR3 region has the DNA TGTGCCAGCAGCGGCGGACTAGCGGACAATGAGCAGTTCTTC. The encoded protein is CASSGGLADNEQFF.

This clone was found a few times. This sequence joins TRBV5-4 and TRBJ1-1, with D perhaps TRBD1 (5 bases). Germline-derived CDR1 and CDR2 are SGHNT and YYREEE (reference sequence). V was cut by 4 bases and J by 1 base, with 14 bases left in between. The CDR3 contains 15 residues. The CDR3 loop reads CASSILTDPNTEAFF. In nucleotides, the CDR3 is TGTGCCAGCAGCATCCTGACAGATCCGAACACTGAAGCTTTCTTT.